Here is one T cell receptor (beta chain) with its context. This CDR3 has 18 residues. Germline values: CDR1 KGHDR, CDR2 SFDVKD. J was trimmed by 1 base and V by 4 bases; bases with no gene match: 11. These data are taken from a study of blood T cell repertoires in COVID-19. Study context: Collection of acute and convalescent COVID-19 samples took place in the United States, Italy and Spain.

The data were produced by immunoSEQ multiplex PCR, yet TCRdb's version contains in-frame clones alone and is incomplete. The sample has 150,000 or so clones; approximately 80% are singletons. Participants were aged about 18 to 100 years from roughly 26 US areas. Participant reports of clinical history set cohort assignment. The chain couples TRBV24-1 to TRBJ1-1; 10 positions match TRBD1. The sample was PBMCs or T cells enriched from blood (not recorded which). The sequence was collected from a man in his forties or fifties who had recovered from COVID-19. The DNA of the CDR3 is TGTGCCACCAGTGACTCGAAGGGACAGGGGCCGTGGAACACTGAAGCTTTCTTT. Protein product: CATSDSKGQGPWNTEAFF.